Following are 5 T cell receptor beta chains from one sample sequenced in a study of blood T cell repertoires in COVID-19 (dated by TCRdb to 2019 to 2021). Library preparation used the immunoSEQ multiplex PCR assay. Imported from immuneACCESS, the table was reduced by TCRdb to in-frame sequences with V and J called. These copies leave out some clones; in studies compared against another copy, an unresolved V gene accounts for under half, and the cause of the remainder is not known. The sample table contains 40,000 to 55,000 clones; only one count was recorded for approximately 78% of them. In total, the top ten clones hold about 6% of the sample. The sample was PBMCs or T cells enriched from blood (not recorded which). The receptors originated from a woman aged 45-65 years with acute COVID-19.

V is TRBV5-1 and J is TRBJ1-1; D gene uncertain. The germline V gene encodes CDR1 SGHRS and CDR2 YFSETQ. The CDR3 sequence is 15 residues long. Trimming removed 1 base from V and 1 base from J, with 11 bases in between. CDR3 sequence (DNA): TGCGCCAGCAGCTTGAGTAGCCAACAGAACACTGAAGCTTTCTTT. It codes for CASSLSSQQNTEAFF.

The rearrangement uses TRBV11-2 and TRBJ2-2; a possible D gene is TRBD1 (6 bases). Trimming cost V 4 bases and J 6 bases, with 12 bases left between them. Germline CDR1 and CDR2: SGHAT and FQNNGV. The CDR3 runs to 14 residues. The CDR3 region is CASSSLTGPGELFF. CDR3 nucleotide sequence: TGTGCCAGCAGCTCCCTTACAGGGCCCGGGGAGCTGTTTTTT.

The rearrangement joins TRBV9 to TRBJ2-3; 12 nucleotides agree with TRBD2. The CDR3 covers 16 residues. V trimming: 6 bases; J trimming: 6 bases; junction bases outside the gene matches: 11. Germline values: CDR1 SGDLS, CDR2 YYNGEE. The DNA for the CDR3 is TGTGCCAGCACCCCCTCTAGCGGGGGGGCGGGTGATACGCAGTATTTT. Amino acid sequence: CASTPSSGGAGDTQYF.

This clone has just a few counts. The chain recombines TRBV11-1 with TRBJ2-5; TRBD1 agrees at 7 bases. The V segment lost 5 bases and the J segment 1 base; nucleotides outside the gene matches: 10. This CDR3 has 16 amino acids. Germline CDR1 reads SGHAT; CDR2 reads FQDESV (reference sequence). Here the CDR3 DNA reads TGTGCCAGCAGCAACAGGGGCCGTCCAATCCAAGAGACCCAGTACTTC. Translating gives CASSNRGRPIQETQYF.

This sequence joins TRBV6-5 and TRBJ1-2; D call uncertain. This CDR3 is built from 12 residues. The ends were cut back, 0 bases at V and 4 bases at J, with 3 bases in the middle. Germline V gene data show CDR1 as MNHEY and CDR2 as SVGAGI. The CDR3 protein is CASSYSSYGYTF. DNA of the CDR3: TGTGCCAGCAGTTACTCGAGCTATGGCTACACCTTC.